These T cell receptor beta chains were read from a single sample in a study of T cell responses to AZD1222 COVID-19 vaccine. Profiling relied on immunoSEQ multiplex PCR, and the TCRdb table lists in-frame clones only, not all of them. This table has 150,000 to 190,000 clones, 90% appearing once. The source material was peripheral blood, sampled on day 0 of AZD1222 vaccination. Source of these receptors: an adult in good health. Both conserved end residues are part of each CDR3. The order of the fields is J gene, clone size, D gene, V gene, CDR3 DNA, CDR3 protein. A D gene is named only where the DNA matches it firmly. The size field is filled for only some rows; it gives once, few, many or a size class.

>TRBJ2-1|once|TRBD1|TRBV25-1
TGTGCCAGCAAAATAGGGGGCGTTCTGAATGAGCAGTTCTTC
CASKIGGVLNEQFF
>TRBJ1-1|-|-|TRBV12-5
TGTGCTAGTGGTTTAGGGACACCGACTGAAGCTTTCTTT
CASGLGTPTEAFF
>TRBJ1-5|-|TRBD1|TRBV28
TGTGCCAGCAGTATGAATTCCGGGACAGGGAGTAGCAATCAGCCCCAGCATTTT
CASSMNSGTGSSNQPQHF
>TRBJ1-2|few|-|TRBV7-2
TGTGCCAGCAGCTTCCCTCTGGGGTGGAAGAGTGGTGACTATGGCTACACCTTC
CASSFPLGWKSGDYGYTF
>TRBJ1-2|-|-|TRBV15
TGTGCCACCAGCTTCCCCCAGTGGAGGACAGACTTCTTCTACACCTTC
CATSFPQWRTDFFYTF
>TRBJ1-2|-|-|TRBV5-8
TGTGCCAGCAGCTTGGATGGGGGTTTAAGCTATGGCTACACCTTC
CASSLDGGLSYGYTF
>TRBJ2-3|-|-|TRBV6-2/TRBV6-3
TGTGCCAGCAGTTGGTCTAGAGGGGTAGATACGCAGTATTTT
CASSWSRGVDTQYF
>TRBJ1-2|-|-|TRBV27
TGTGCCAGCAGTTTCACGGGACGTTTCTATGGCTACACCTTC
CASSFTGRFYGYTF
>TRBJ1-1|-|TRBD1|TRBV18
TGTGCCAGCTCACCAGTTCCCGGGACAGTTGAAGCTTTCTTT
CASSPVPGTVEAFF
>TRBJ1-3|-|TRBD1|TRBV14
TGTGCCAGCAGCCCCTGGGCGGGACAGGGTCCCGGAAACACCATATATTTT
CASSPWAGQGPGNTIYF
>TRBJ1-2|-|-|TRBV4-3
TGCGCCAGCAGCCAAGATGGGGTAGGGGGTACCTATGGCTACACCTTC
CASSQDGVGGTYGYTF
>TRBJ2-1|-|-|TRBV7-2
TGTGCCAGCAGCAACCTTAGGGGACTGAGCTCCTACAATGAGCAGTTCTTC
CASSNLRGLSSYNEQFF
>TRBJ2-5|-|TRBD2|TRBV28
TGTGCCAGCAGTCTCGGACTAGCCGCCCAAGAGACCCAGTACTTC
CASSLGLAAQETQYF
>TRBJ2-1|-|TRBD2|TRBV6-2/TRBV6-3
TGTGCCAGCAGCTCCCAACTAGCGGGGTACAATGAGCAGTTCTTC
CASSSQLAGYNEQFF
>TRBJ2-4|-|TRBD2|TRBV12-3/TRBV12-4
TGTGCCAGCAGGCCGGGACTAGCGGGACCCGAGTACTTC
CASRPGLAGPEYF
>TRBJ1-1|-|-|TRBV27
TGTGCCAGCAGTTTACACCGGGACTTCAAATCGAGCACTGAAGCTTTCTTT
CASSLHRDFKSSTEAFF
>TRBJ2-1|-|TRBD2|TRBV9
TGTGCCAGCAGCCCCCGGTGGGGCGGGAGAGGTGGCAATGAGCAGTTCTTC
CASSPRWGGRGGNEQFF
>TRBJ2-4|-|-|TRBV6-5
TGTGCCAGCAGTTACACCCGGGCCGAGGGTGACATTCAGTACTTC
CASSYTRAEGDIQYF
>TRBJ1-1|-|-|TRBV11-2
TGTGCCAGCAGCTTAGATGGTGTGGCTGAAGCTTTCTTT
CASSLDGVAEAFF
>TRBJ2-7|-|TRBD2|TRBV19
TGTGCCAGTAGTGATCGGGTGCTAGCGGGAGTCTCCTACGAGCAGTACTTC
CASSDRVLAGVSYEQYF
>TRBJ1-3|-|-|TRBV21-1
TGTGCCAGCAGCAAAGTTCCCTACTCTGGAAACACCATATATTTT
CASSKVPYSGNTIYF
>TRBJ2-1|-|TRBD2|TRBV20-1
TGCAGTGCTAGGCCCAGACTAGCGGAGTTCTTC
CSARPRLAEFF
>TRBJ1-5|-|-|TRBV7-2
TGTGCCAGCAGCTTAGCCGGAGGATACCTCAATCAGCCCCAGCATTTT
CASSLAGGYLNQPQHF
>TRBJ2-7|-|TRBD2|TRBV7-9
TGTGCCAGCAGCTACCGACTAGCGGAAGAGCAGTACTTC
CASSYRLAEEQYF
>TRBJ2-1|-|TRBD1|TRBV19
TGTGCCAGTAGTATAGAATCAGTTCAAGACAGGGCCCACAATGAGCAGTTCTTC
CASSIESVQDRAHNEQFF
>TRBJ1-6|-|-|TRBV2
TGTGCCAGCAGTAGACAACCAGGGAGTTCACCCCTCCACTTT
CASSRQPGSSPLHF
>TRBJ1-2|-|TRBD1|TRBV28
TGTGCCAGCAGTGGGACAGGGTCCAACTATGGCTACACCTTC
CASSGTGSNYGYTF
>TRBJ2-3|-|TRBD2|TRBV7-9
TGTGCCAGCAGCCCACGCGGACTAGCTTACGCAGATACGCAGTATTTT
CASSPRGLAYADTQYF
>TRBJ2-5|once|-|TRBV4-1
TGCGCCAGCAGCCAAGAGGGGGCAGGCGGCAACCAAGAGACCCAGTACTTC
CASSQEGAGGNQETQYF
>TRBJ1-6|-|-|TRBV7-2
TGTGCCAGCCGCCGACAGGAGACACCCCTCCACTTT
CASRRQETPLHF
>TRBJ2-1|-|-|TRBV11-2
TGTGCCAGCAGCTTAGATTCTACCGGCAACAATGAGCAGTTCTTC
CASSLDSTGNNEQFF
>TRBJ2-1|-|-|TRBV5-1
TGCGCCAGCAGCTTAGGACAGATGGCCTACAATGAGCAGTTCTTC
CASSLGQMAYNEQFF
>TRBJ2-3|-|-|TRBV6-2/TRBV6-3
TGTGCCAGCAGTCCACTGGGATGGGGGGACTCTGATACGCAGTATTTT
CASSPLGWGDSDTQYF
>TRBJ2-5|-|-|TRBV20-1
TGCAGTGTACGAGAGACCCAGTACTTC
CSVRETQYF
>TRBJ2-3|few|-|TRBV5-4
TGTGCCAGCAGATACGCATCAGGGGCAGATACGCAGTATTTT
CASRYASGADTQYF
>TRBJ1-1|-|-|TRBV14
TGTGCCAGCAGCCAAGGGGAGGTCTGGCCGAACACTGAAGCTTTCTTT
CASSQGEVWPNTEAFF
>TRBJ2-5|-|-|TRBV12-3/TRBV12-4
TGTGCCAGCAGTTTCAAAGAGACCCAGTACTTC
CASSFKETQYF
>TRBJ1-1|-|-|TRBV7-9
TGTGCCAGCAGCCCACACGGGGGGGGCACTGAAGCTTTCTTT
CASSPHGGGTEAFF
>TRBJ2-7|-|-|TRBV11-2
TGTGCCAGCAGCTTAGACCCCAGGGCCTACGAGCAGTACTTC
CASSLDPRAYEQYF
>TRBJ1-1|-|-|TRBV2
TGTGCCAGCAGTGAAGGAGCCGGAATAGTGAACACTGAAGCTTTCTTT
CASSEGAGIVNTEAFF
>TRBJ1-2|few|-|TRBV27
TGTGCCAGCAGTTCGGACAGAAACTATGGCTACACCTTC
CASSSDRNYGYTF
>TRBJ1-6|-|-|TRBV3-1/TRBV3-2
TGTGCCAGCAGCCAATTCTTGCGCTCCTATAATTCACCCCTCCACTTT
CASSQFLRSYNSPLHF
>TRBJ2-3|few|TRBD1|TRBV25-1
TGTGCCAGCTCCGGACAGGTAGATACGCAGTATTTT
CASSGQVDTQYF
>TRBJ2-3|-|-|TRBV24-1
TGTGCCACCAGTGACCCCGGTGTGAAAAGCACAGATACGCAGTATTTT
CATSDPGVKSTDTQYF